This T cell receptor (beta chain) was captured in a study of blood T cell repertoires in COVID-19. As handled by the study authors: Amplification from reference gene primers served as the basis for estimated nucleated cell counts. The protocol was immunoSEQ multiplex PCR, while the TCRdb copy is restricted to in-frame clones and leaves out a portion. The DNA was the basis for D and trimming; V, J and clone size are from that table. The table records 150,000 to 200,000 clones, 75% to 90% of them present only once. The CDR3 extends over 16 amino acids. From germline, CDR1 is LNHDA and CDR2 SQIVND (reference sequence). Trimming removed 3 bases at V and 0 bases at J, with 12 bases between.

The sequencing input was peripheral blood. The source of this sequence is a human donor with active or convalescent COVID-19. The donor label of this sample is uncertain. V usage is TRBV19 and J usage is TRBJ1-3, with a weak D call TRBD1 (6 bases). The CDR3 protein is CASSMGHLLSGNTIYF. In DNA form, the CDR3 reads TGTGCCAGTAGTATGGGACACCTTCTCTCTGGAAACACCATATATTTT.